The 16 T cell receptor beta chains below come from one sample, sequenced in a study of cytomegalovirus exposure and HLA in healthy donors. The PCR contained 60 Vbeta and 13 Jbeta primers. TCRdb keeps only in-frame clones here, not all; method: immunoSEQ multiplex PCR. The sample lists some 70,000 clones; just over 65% were seen once. The sequencing sample was made of PBMCs. All receptors come from a woman younger than 45 in good health and CMV-seronegative.

This clone was counted only a few times. This rearrangement joins TRBV6-1 to TRBJ1-5; TRBD1 is a possible D gene (5 bases). This CDR3 region has 15 residues. The V end lost 5 bases, the J end lost 3 bases, and 14 bases lay between the germline ends. Germline lookup yields CDR1 MNHNS and CDR2 SASEGT. The CDR3 here is CASSKTLTDNQPQHF. The DNA of the CDR3 is TGTGCCAGCAGTAAAACTTTGACAGACAATCAGCCCCAGCATTTT.

The V gene is TRBV6-5, the J gene TRBJ1-2; 8 bases line up with TRBD1. This CDR3 region has 15 residues. V was clipped by 4 bases and J by 0 bases; unmatched bases: 4. Germline V gene sequence: CDR1 MNHEY, CDR2 SVGAGI. The CDR3 sequence is CASSSTGGTNYGYTF. The CDR3 coding sequence is TGTGCCAGCAGTTCTACAGGGGGGACTAACTATGGCTACACCTTC.

In this sample, this clone turned up a few times. V is TRBV19 and J is TRBJ1-5; 8 bases agree with TRBD1. The CDR3 is 15 amino acids. The V segment lost 6 bases and the J segment 0 bases; nucleotides outside the gene matches: 4. Germline V gives CDR1 LNHDA, CDR2 SQIVND (reference sequence). The CDR3 sequence: CASRPDRASNQPQHF. CDR3 bases: TGTGCCAGTAGACCGGACAGGGCTAGCAATCAGCCCCAGCATTTT. The full variable domain, rest sourced from reference TRBV19 and TRBJ1-5, is DGGITQSPKYLFRKEGQNVTLSCEQNLNHDAMYWYRQDPGQGLRLIYYSQIVNDFQKGDIAEGYSVSREKKESFPLTVTSAQKNPTAFYLCASRPDRASNQPQHFGDGTRLSIL.

The V call is TRBV7-2, the J call TRBJ1-2; TRBD1 is a possible D gene (5 bases). Germline CDR1 SGHTA, CDR2 FQGNSA. The CDR3 contains 12 residues. Between the trimmed V and J ends, which lost 3 bases and 4 bases, there was a span of 6 bases. CDR3 bases: TGTGCCAGCAGCTTTCAGGGCTATGGCTACACCTTC. Amino acid sequence: CASSFQGYGYTF.

Remarks on this clone: Since no conserved phenylalanine or tryptophan closes the CDR3, a read error is the likely cause. The rearrangement links TRBV7-2 to TRBJ2-7; the match to TRBD1 covers 10 bases. Germline trimming cut 6 bases from V and 4 bases from J; bases unmatched to any gene: 6. The CDR3 has 14 amino acids. The germline CDR1 and CDR2 sequences are SGHTA and FQGNSA. Here the CDR3 DNA reads TGTGCCAGCAGGCCTCCGGGACAGGGGTACGAGCAGTACCTC. Its protein is CASRPPGQGYEQYL.

This clone turned up a few times. The rearrangement joins TRBV9 to TRBJ2-7; no clear D. The germline V gene has CDR1 SGDLS and CDR2 YYNGEE. The CDR3 has 14 amino acids. V lost 0 bases, J lost 5 bases, and 12 bases lay in between. DNA for the CDR3: TGTGCCAGCAGCGTAGTACCTAGTCGGGACGAGCAGTACTTC. Translated: CASSVVPSRDEQYF.

The chain recombines TRBV7-3 with TRBJ1-1, with D possibly matching TRBD1 (6 bases). Germline CDR1 SGHTA, CDR2 FQGTGA. V was pared by 2 bases and J by 2 bases, with 9 bases between. The CDR3 length is 14 residues. CDR3 nucleotides: TGTGCCAGCAGCTTATCAGGGGTTAACACTGAAGCTTTCTTT. Protein: CASSLSGVNTEAFF.

The rearrangement uses TRBV18 and TRBJ2-2, with 7 positions matching TRBD1. CDR1 and CDR2 (germline): KGHSH, LQKENI. V shed 5 bases and J 6 bases; nucleotides not matched to a gene: 9. This CDR3 has 15 amino acids. CDR3 sequence reads: CASSAHGTASGELFF. CDR3 bases: TGTGCCAGCTCAGCGCACGGGACAGCCTCCGGGGAGCTGTTTTTT.

The sample holds one count of this clone. The rearrangement joins TRBV5-6 to TRBJ2-3; 10 bases match TRBD2. The CDR3 loop spans 17 amino acids. CDR1 is SGHDT and CDR2 is YYEEEE in the germline V gene. The V segment lost 3 bases and the J segment 3 bases; nucleotides outside the gene matches: 10. CDR3 amino acids: CASSSLSPSGGTDTQYF. The CDR3 DNA sequence: TGTGCCAGCAGCTCCCTCTCCCCTAGCGGGGGAACAGATACGCAGTATTTT.

This chain joins TRBV18 and TRBJ1-1; D is ambiguous. V dropped 5 bases and J dropped 1 base, with 8 bases sitting between them. Germline CDR1 KGHSH, CDR2 LQKENI. The CDR3 has 13 residues. The CDR3 nucleotides read TGTGCCAGCTCAACGAGACAGAACACTGAAGCTTTCTTT. Translated, it gives CASSTRQNTEAFF.

This chain joins TRBV7-2 and TRBJ2-4, with a tentative D call TRBD2 (6 bases). Germline loops: CDR1 SGHTA, CDR2 FQGNSA. V lost 11 bases and J 7 bases, leaving 12 bases between the germline ends. The CDR3 is 11 amino acids. The CDR3 region is CAAQRGNIQYF. The DNA of the CDR3 is TGTGCCGCCCAACGGGGGAACATTCAGTACTTC.

This chain connects TRBV30 to TRBJ2-1; unclear D gene. Germline assignment: CDR1 GTSNPN and CDR2 SVGIG (reference sequence). V was shortened by 2 bases and J by 9 bases, with 11 bases between the two germline ends. The CDR3 is 12 amino acids. CDR3 nucleotides: TGTGCCTGGAGTCCCTTCCTCCTTGAGCAGTTCTTC. Translated: CAWSPFLLEQFF.

The chain joins TRBV4-1 to TRBJ1-1; D remains ambiguous. Germline CDR1 is MGHRA and CDR2 is YSYEKL. With 2 bases removed from V and 0 bases from J, the gap between germline ends came to 7 bases. The CDR3 loop spans 14 amino acids. CDR3: CASSQWAMNTEAFF. The CDR3 region has the DNA TGCGCCAGCAGCCAATGGGCCATGAACACTGAAGCTTTCTTT.

This clone has only one observation. This rearrangement joins TRBV4-1 to TRBJ1-3; D ambiguous. Between the trimmed V and J ends, which lost 6 bases and 0 bases, there was a span of 15 bases. From germline, CDR1 is MGHRA and CDR2 YSYEKL. This CDR3 spans 16 amino acids. CDR3: CASSHYAGSSGNTIYF. The DNA of the CDR3 is TGCGCCAGCAGTCATTACGCGGGGAGCTCTGGAAACACCATATATTTT.

CDR3 region: CASSGTGGRETQYF. In DNA form, the CDR3 reads TGCGCCAGCAGCGGGACAGGGGGCCGGGAGACCCAGTACTTC. The chain employs TRBV5-1 and TRBJ2-5; 12 nucleotides align to TRBD1. The CDR3 extends over 14 amino acids. CDR1 and CDR2 from the germline V gene are SGHRS and YFSETQ. The trim removed 4 bases at V and 5 bases at J, leaving 3 bases unmatched.

This clone showed up just a few times. Other DNA sequences in this sample translate to the same CDR3. The chain couples TRBV6-5 to TRBJ2-7, with D maybe TRBD1 (5 bases). V was clipped by 0 bases and J by 3 bases, with 6 bases between them. The CDR3 contains 13 residues. The V gene's germline CDR1 is MNHEY and CDR2 SVGAGI. CDR3 DNA: TGTGCCAGCAGTTACTCTCAGGGCTACGAGCAGTACTTC. Protein product: CASSYSQGYEQYF.